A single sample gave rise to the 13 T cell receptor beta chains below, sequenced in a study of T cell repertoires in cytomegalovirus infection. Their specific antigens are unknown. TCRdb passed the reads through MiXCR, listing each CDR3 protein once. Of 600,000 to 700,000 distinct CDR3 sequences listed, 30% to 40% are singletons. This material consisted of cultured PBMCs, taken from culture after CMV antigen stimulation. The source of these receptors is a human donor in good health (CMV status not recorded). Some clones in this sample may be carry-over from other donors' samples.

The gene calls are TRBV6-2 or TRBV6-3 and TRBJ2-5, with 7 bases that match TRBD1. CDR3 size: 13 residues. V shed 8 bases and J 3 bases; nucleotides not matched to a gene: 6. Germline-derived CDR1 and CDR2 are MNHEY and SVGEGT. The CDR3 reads CASSGQSKETQYF. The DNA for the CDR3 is TGTGCCAGCTCGGGACAGTCCAAAGAGACCCAGTACTTC.

This CDR3 reads CASRGDRVTGELFF. Here the CDR3 DNA reads TGTGCCAGCAGGGGGGACAGGGTCACCGGGGAGCTGTTTTTT. The chain recombines TRBV2 with TRBJ2-2; TRBD1 matches at 9 bases. Germline V gene data show CDR1 as SNHLY and CDR2 as FYNNEI. Losses at the gene ends were 6 bases for V and 4 bases for J; bases not matched to a gene: 3. This CDR3 comprises 14 residues.

The CDR3: CAITPSSGGYNEQFF. Written as DNA, the CDR3 is TGTGCCATCACCCCGAGTAGCGGGGGGTACAATGAGCAGTTCTTC. The rearrangement uses TRBV10-3 and TRBJ2-1, with 10 bases lining up with TRBD2. V gave up 7 bases and J gave up 4 bases; unmatched junction bases: 7. This CDR3 region has 15 residues. In germline, CDR1 is ENHRY, CDR2 SYGVKD.

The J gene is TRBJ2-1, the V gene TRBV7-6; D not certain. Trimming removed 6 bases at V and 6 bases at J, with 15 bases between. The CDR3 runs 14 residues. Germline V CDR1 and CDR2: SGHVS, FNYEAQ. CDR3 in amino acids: CASSPRVASNEQFF. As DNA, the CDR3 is TGTGCCAGCAGTCCCCGGGTGGCGAGCAATGAGCAGTTCTTC.

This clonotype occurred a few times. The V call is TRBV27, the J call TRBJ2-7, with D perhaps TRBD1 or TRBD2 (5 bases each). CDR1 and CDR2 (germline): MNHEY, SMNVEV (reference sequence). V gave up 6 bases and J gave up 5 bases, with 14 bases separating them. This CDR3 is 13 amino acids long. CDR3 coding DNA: TGTGCCAGCAGATCCGGGACGGTCCACGAGCAGTACTTC. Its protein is CASRSGTVHEQYF.

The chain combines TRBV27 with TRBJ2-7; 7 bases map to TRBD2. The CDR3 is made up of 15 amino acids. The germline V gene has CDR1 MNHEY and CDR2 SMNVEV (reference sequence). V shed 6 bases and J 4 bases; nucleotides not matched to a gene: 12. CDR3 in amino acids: CASSQTSVPFYEQYF. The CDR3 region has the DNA TGTGCCAGCAGCCAAACTAGCGTCCCTTTTTACGAGCAGTACTTC.

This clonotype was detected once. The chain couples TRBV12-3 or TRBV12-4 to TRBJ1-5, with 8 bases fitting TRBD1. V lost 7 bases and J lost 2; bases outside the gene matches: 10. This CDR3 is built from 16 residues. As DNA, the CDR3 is TGTGCCAGCACCACCGGGTTGGACAGGGGCAATCAGCCCCAGCATTTT. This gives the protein CASTTGLDRGNQPQHF.

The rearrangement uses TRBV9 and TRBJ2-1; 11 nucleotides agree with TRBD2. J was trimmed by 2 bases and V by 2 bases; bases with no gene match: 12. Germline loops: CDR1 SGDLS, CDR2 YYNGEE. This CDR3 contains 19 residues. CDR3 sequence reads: CASSVNSGRARDTYNEQFF. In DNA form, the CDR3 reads TGTGCCAGCAGCGTCAATAGCGGGAGGGCCCGCGATACCTACAATGAGCAGTTCTTC.

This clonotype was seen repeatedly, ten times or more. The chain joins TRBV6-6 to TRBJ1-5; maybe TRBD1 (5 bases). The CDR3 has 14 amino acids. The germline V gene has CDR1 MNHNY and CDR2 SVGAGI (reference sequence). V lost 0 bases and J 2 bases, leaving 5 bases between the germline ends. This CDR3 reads CASSYSGGNQPQHF. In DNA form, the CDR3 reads TGTGCCAGCAGTTACTCAGGGGGCAATCAGCCCCAGCATTTT.

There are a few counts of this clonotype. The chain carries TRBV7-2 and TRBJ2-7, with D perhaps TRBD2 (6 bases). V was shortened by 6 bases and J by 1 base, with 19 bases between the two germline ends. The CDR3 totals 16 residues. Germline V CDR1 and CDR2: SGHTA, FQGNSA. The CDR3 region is CASSSHAGLDSYEQYF. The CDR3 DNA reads TGTGCCAGCAGTTCACATGCGGGACTTGATTCCTACGAGCAGTACTTC. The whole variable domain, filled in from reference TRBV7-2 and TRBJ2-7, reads GAGVSQSPSNKVTEKGKDVELRCDPISGHTALYWYRQSLGQGLEFLIYFQGNSAPDKSGLPSDRFSAERTGGSVSTLTIQRTQQEDSAVYLCASSSHAGLDSYEQYFGPGTRLTVT.

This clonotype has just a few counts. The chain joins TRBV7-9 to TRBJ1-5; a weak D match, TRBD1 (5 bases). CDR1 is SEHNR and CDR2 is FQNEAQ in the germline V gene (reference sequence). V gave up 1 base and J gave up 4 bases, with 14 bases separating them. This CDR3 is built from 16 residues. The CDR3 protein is CASSLGAGLSNQPQHF. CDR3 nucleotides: TGTGCCAGCAGCTTAGGTGCAGGGCTCAGTAATCAGCCCCAGCATTTT.

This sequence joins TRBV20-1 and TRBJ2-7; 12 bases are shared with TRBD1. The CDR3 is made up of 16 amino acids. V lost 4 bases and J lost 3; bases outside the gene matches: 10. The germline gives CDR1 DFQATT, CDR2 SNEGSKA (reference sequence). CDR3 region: CSAIPGQGAPGYEQYF. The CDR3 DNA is TGCAGTGCTATTCCGGGACAGGGGGCGCCGGGCTACGAGCAGTACTTC.

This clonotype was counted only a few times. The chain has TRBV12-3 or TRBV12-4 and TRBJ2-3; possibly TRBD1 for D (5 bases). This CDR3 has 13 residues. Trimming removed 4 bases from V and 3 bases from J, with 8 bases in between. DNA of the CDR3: TGTGCCAGCAGTTCCAGGGATACAGATACGCAGTATTTT. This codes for CASSSRDTDTQYF.